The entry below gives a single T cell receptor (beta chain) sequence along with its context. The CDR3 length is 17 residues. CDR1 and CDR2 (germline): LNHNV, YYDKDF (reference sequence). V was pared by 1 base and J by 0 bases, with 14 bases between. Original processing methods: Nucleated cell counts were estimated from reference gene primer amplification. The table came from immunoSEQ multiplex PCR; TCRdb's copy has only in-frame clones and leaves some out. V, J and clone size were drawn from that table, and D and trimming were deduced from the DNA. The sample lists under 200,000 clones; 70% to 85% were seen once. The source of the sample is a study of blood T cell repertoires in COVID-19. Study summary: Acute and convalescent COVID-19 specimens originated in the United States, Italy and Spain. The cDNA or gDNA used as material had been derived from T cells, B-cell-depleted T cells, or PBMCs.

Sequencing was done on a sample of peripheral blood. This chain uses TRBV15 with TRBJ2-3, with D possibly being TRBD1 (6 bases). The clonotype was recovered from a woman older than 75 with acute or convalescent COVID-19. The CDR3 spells CATSRGAGAISTDTQYF. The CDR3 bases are TGTGCCACCAGCAGAGGGGCAGGGGCCATTAGCACAGATACGCAGTATTTT.